The rows below give T cell receptor beta chains drawn from one sample of a study of monozygotic twins with inflammatory bowel disease. TCRdb reprocessed the 5' RACE reads; each CDR3 protein has one entry and no DNA is given. Here the sample table reports some 440,000 distinct CDR3 sequences. The sample was blood. Source of these receptors: a human donor with ulcerative colitis or Crohn's disease, or a healthy co-twin of an affected twin (not recorded which). Both conserved end residues are part of each CDR3.

CASSLREKRGGELFF	TRBJ2-2	TRBV12-3/TRBV12-4
CSAQAGGPTDTQYF	TRBJ2-3	TRBV20-1
CASSPGLAAYTQYF	TRBJ2-3	TRBV6-1
CASRLSFGSGELFF	TRBJ2-2	TRBV3-1
CASSVAPVGGSGYTF	TRBJ1-2	TRBV9
CASSPSGSPLDTQYF	TRBJ2-3	TRBV7-2
CSALSGTANQPQHF	TRBJ1-5	TRBV20-1
CASSQDIQWSYEQYF	TRBJ2-7	TRBV3-1
CASIPLGWRGSDEQFF	TRBJ2-1	TRBV5-5
CASSGSLPGITGELFF	TRBJ2-2	TRBV5-1
CASSRGTSGSTDTQYF	TRBJ2-3	TRBV5-1
CASNKAGASGYTF	TRBJ1-2	TRBV7-9
CASSSSSGSPDTQYF	TRBJ2-3	TRBV9
CASSLRPGRPDEQFF	TRBJ2-1	TRBV5-1
CASSLGADEQYF	TRBJ2-7	TRBV5-5
CASSSAGYTDTQYF	TRBJ2-3	TRBV6-2/TRBV6-3
CSAPRPRDRGEKLFF	TRBJ1-4	TRBV20-1
CASSIGRNTEAFF	TRBJ1-1	TRBV19
CASSLAARAGYNEQFF	TRBJ2-1	TRBV5-1
CSARVRAGRTDTQYF	TRBJ2-3	TRBV20-1
CSVVPLGQGAFGGYTF	TRBJ1-2	TRBV29-1
CASSPPNRALNTEAFF	TRBJ1-1	TRBV18
CASSSRTGSPLHF	TRBJ1-6	TRBV27
CASSHVGGNTQYF	TRBJ2-3	TRBV4-1
CASSIGGTVLSNVLTF	TRBJ2-6	TRBV19
CASSPKQGRDTQYF	TRBJ2-3	TRBV12-3/TRBV12-4
CASSQDVPNTEAFF	TRBJ1-1	TRBV3-1
CASNYQNANTEAFF	TRBJ1-1	TRBV25-1
CASSPRTGYQETQYF	TRBJ2-5	TRBV6-2/TRBV6-3
CASSATSGTIHEQFF	TRBJ2-1	TRBV5-1
CATSDLQDPNEKLFF	TRBJ1-4	TRBV24-1
CASETGTSGGNEQFF	TRBJ2-1	TRBV6-1
CASSLEEGRGGYTF	TRBJ1-2	TRBV5-1
CASSVTREGNTIYF	TRBJ1-3	TRBV6-1
CASSLGQDRGGYTF	TRBJ1-2	TRBV5-6
CASSYPWGENTEAFF	TRBJ1-1	TRBV6-2/TRBV6-3
CAISESINQVWGGGNTEAFF	TRBJ1-1	TRBV10-3
CASSYRSVNQPQHF	TRBJ1-5	TRBV6-2/TRBV6-3
CASSPSATDTQYF	TRBJ2-3	TRBV5-1
CASSPSQRTRDNEQFF	TRBJ2-1	TRBV25-1
CSVTGQAYEQYF	TRBJ2-7	TRBV29-1
CASSILDYLNTGELFF	TRBJ2-2	TRBV19